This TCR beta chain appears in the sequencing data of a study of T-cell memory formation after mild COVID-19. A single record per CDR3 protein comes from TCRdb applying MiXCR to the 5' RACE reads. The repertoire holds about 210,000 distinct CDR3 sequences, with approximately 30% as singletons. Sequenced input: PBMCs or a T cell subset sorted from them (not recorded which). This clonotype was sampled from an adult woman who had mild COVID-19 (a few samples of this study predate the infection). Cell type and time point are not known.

CDR3 in amino acids: CSAKRQQGSGYTF. The CDR3 DNA sequence: TGCAGTGCTAAGAGGCAACAGGGTAGTGGCTACACCTTC. This sequence joins TRBV20-1 and TRBJ1-2, with a possible D match to TRBD1 (6 bases). Germline V gives CDR1 DFQATT, CDR2 SNEGSKA (reference sequence). Between the trimmed V and J ends, which lost 4 bases and 7 bases, there was a span of 16 bases. The CDR3 is 13 residues long.